The rows below give T cell receptor beta chains drawn from one sample of a study of vaccination and CD4 T cells after COVID-19. Using its own MiXCR run on the PCR reads, TCRdb lists one record per CDR3 protein. The sample lists 8,500 to 14,000 distinct CDR3 sequences; around 26% were seen once. Their target antigens are unknown. The sequenced sample consisted of cultured CD4+ T cells from blood. The receptors were sampled from a human donor with COVID-19. Each CDR3 is given with its conserved first and last residue. The D gene is left open where the match is weak. Clone size is stated in some rows and not others, as once, few, many or a class when expanded.

abundance: few
d_gene: NA
v_gene: TRBV20-1
j_gene: TRBJ1-3
CDR3nt: TGCAGTGCTAGAGATCGCCTCGGAAACACCATATATTTT
CDR3aa: CSARDRLGNTIYF

abundance: NA
d_gene: TRBD1
v_gene: TRBV6-1
j_gene: TRBJ1-4
CDR3nt: TGTGCCAGCAGTATCACACAGGGGATCGAAAAACTGTTTTTT
CDR3aa: CASSITQGIEKLFF

abundance: NA
d_gene: NA
v_gene: TRBV20-1
j_gene: TRBJ2-3
CDR3nt: TGCAGTGCTAGCGGGGCCTCAGATACGCAGTATTTT
CDR3aa: CSASGASDTQYF

abundance: NA
d_gene: TRBD1
v_gene: TRBV20-1
j_gene: TRBJ2-2
CDR3nt: TGCAGTGCTACCCGGGACAGGGCGAACACCGGGGAGCTGTTTTTT
CDR3aa: CSATRDRANTGELFF

abundance: NA
d_gene: NA
v_gene: TRBV20-1
j_gene: TRBJ1-4
CDR3nt: TGCAGTGCTAGAGAGGACGGTCTGGGTAATGAAAAACTGTTTTTT
CDR3aa: CSAREDGLGNEKLFF

abundance: NA
d_gene: NA
v_gene: TRBV2
j_gene: TRBJ2-3
CDR3nt: TGTGCCAGCAGTGCCCCGACGGGGAGCACAGATACGCAGTATTTT
CDR3aa: CASSAPTGSTDTQYF

abundance: few
d_gene: TRBD1
v_gene: TRBV2
j_gene: TRBJ1-2
CDR3nt: TGTGCCAGCAGACGGACAGGGCGTGACTATGGCTACACCTTC
CDR3aa: CASRRTGRDYGYTF

abundance: NA
d_gene: NA
v_gene: TRBV19
j_gene: TRBJ2-5
CDR3nt: TGTGCCAGTAGTATAGGATCGCCTCGAGAGACCCAGTACTTC
CDR3aa: CASSIGSPRETQYF

abundance: NA
d_gene: NA
v_gene: TRBV7-2
j_gene: TRBJ1-2
CDR3nt: TGTGCCAGCAGCTCCCGTTCGGCGCCCTATGGCTCCACCTTC
CDR3aa: CASSSRSAPYGSTF

abundance: few
d_gene: NA
v_gene: TRBV20-1
j_gene: TRBJ2-3
CDR3nt: TGCAGTGCGGCCCCGGGTACCCTTCCTGGGGCAGATACGCAGTATTTT
CDR3aa: CSAAPGTLPGADTQYF

abundance: few
d_gene: NA
v_gene: TRBV21-1
j_gene: TRBJ1-1
CDR3nt: TGTGCCAGCAGCACCCCCCGGGTTCAGGGGGGACCTGAAGCTTTCTTT
CDR3aa: CASSTPRVQGGPEAFF

abundance: few
d_gene: TRBD1
v_gene: TRBV20-1
j_gene: TRBJ1-4
CDR3nt: TGCAGTGCGTCCGGGACAGGGATCAGCCTAGGCACTAATGAAAAACTGTTTTTT
CDR3aa: CSASGTGISLGTNEKLFF

abundance: NA
d_gene: NA
v_gene: TRBV19
j_gene: TRBJ1-6
CDR3nt: TGTGCCAGTAGCCGGACGGCCAGTGATAATTCACCCCTCCACTTT
CDR3aa: CASSRTASDNSPLHF

abundance: NA
d_gene: TRBD1
v_gene: TRBV7-8
j_gene: TRBJ1-6
CDR3nt: TGTGCCGGCAGCTTACGTGGGGGGACAGATTCACCCCTCCACTTT
CDR3aa: CAGSLRGGTDSPLHF

abundance: NA
d_gene: NA
v_gene: TRBV29-1
j_gene: TRBJ2-7
CDR3nt: TGCAGCGTTGCCCGTGGAGGATTCTACGAGCAGTACTTC
CDR3aa: CSVARGGFYEQYF

abundance: NA
d_gene: NA
v_gene: TRBV5-1
j_gene: TRBJ2-3
CDR3nt: TGCGCCAGCAGCTCCGGTGGGGGCACAGATACGCAGTATTTT
CDR3aa: CASSSGGGTDTQYF

abundance: medium-sized
d_gene: TRBD1
v_gene: TRBV6-4
j_gene: TRBJ1-5
CDR3nt: TGTGCCAGCCATAGGGGGCAGTCCCTTAGCAATCAGCCCCAGCATTTT
CDR3aa: CASHRGQSLSNQPQHF

abundance: NA
d_gene: NA
v_gene: TRBV20-1
j_gene: TRBJ2-3
CDR3nt: TGCAGTGCTAGAGATTCGTGGGGCACAGATACGCAGTATTTT
CDR3aa: CSARDSWGTDTQYF

abundance: few
d_gene: NA
v_gene: TRBV20-1
j_gene: TRBJ1-5
CDR3nt: TGCAGTGCTAGAGATGTGGGGGACCATCAGCCCCAGCATTTT
CDR3aa: CSARDVGDHQPQHF

abundance: large
d_gene: NA
v_gene: TRBV20-1
j_gene: TRBJ1-6
CDR3nt: TGCAGTGCTAGAGCCCAGGGATATAATTCACCCCTCCACTTT
CDR3aa: CSARAQGYNSPLHF

abundance: NA
d_gene: TRBD2
v_gene: TRBV12-3/TRBV12-4
j_gene: TRBJ2-1
CDR3nt: TGTGCCAGCAGTTCGACTAGCGGGGTGAATGAGCAGTTCTTC
CDR3aa: CASSSTSGVNEQFF

abundance: few
d_gene: NA
v_gene: TRBV28
j_gene: TRBJ2-4
CDR3nt: TGTGCCAGCAGTTTTGACGGCATCAAAAACATTCAGTACTTC
CDR3aa: CASSFDGIKNIQYF

abundance: medium-sized
d_gene: TRBD1
v_gene: TRBV6-5
j_gene: TRBJ1-5
CDR3nt: TGTGCCAGCAGTTTCGACAGGGACCAGCCCCAGCATTTT
CDR3aa: CASSFDRDQPQHF